This T cell receptor beta chain stems from a study of blood T cell repertoires in COVID-19. Clones were read by immunoSEQ multiplex PCR, and TCRdb kept only the in-frame ones, dropping some. Of 160,000 or so clones in the sample, around 75% were seen once. V was shortened by 5 bases and J by 3 bases, with 10 bases between the two germline ends. Germline CDR1 is SGHTA and CDR2 is FQGNSA. The CDR3 consists of 14 residues. J is TRBJ2-2 and V is TRBV7-2; D may be TRBD2 (5 bases). The TCR sequence derives from a woman of 80 years or more with acute or convalescent COVID-19. The source material was peripheral blood. In DNA form, the CDR3 reads TGTGCCAGCAGCCTAACAGCGGACACCGGGGAGCTGTTTTTT. Translated: CASSLTADTGELFF. The variable domain in full, completed from reference TRBV7-2 and TRBJ2-2, reads GAGVSQSPSNKVTEKGKDVELRCDPISGHTALYWYRQSLGQGLEFLIYFQGNSAPDKSGLPSDRFSAERTGGSVSTLTIQRTQQEDSAVYLCASSLTADTGELFFGEGSRLTVL.